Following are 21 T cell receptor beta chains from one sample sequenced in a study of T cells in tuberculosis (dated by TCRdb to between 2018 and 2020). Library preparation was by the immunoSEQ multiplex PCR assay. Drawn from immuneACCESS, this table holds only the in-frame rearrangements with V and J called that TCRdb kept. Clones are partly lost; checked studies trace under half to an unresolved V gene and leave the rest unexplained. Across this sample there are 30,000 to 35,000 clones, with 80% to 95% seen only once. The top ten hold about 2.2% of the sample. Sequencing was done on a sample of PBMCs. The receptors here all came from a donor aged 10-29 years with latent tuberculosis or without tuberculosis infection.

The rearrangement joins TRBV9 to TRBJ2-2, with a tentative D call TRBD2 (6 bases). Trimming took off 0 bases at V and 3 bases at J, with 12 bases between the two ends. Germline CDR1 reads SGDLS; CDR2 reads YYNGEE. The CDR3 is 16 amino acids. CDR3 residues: CASSVARASDTGELFF. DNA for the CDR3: TGTGCCAGCAGCGTAGCTCGGGCTAGCGACACCGGGGAGCTGTTTTTT.

The DNA for the CDR3 is TGCGCCAGCAGCCTAGGACAGGGGGCCTATGGCTACACCTTC. This sequence encodes CASSLGQGAYGYTF. This chain connects TRBV5-1 to TRBJ1-2, with TRBD1 matching 11 bases. The germline V gene encodes CDR1 SGHRS and CDR2 YFSETQ. Trimming took 4 bases from V and 4 from J; bases not matched to a gene: 3. The CDR3 is 14 residues long.

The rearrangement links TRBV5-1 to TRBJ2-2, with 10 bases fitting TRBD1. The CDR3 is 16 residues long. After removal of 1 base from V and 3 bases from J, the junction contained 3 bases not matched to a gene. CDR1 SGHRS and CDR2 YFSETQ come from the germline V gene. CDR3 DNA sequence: TGCGCCAGCAGCTTGTCGGGACAGGGGTACACCGGGGAGCTGTTTTTT. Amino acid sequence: CASSLSGQGYTGELFF.

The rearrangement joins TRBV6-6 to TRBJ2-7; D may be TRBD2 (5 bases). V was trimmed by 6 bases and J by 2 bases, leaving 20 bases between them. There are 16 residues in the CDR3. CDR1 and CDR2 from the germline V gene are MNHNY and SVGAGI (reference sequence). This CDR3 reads CASRGETPPRPYEQYF. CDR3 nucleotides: TGTGCCAGCAGGGGAGAGACCCCTCCGAGGCCCTACGAGCAGTACTTC.

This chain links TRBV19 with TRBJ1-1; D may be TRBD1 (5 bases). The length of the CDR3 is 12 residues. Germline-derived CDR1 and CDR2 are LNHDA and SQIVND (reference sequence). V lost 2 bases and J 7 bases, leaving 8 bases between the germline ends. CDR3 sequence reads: CASSIRGLEAFF. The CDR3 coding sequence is TGTGCCAGTAGTATACGGGGACTTGAAGCTTTCTTT. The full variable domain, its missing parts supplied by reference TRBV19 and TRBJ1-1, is DGGITQSPKYLFRKEGQNVTLSCEQNLNHDAMYWYRQDPGQGLRLIYYSQIVNDFQKGDIAEGYSVSREKKESFPLTVTSAQKNPTAFYLCASSIRGLEAFFGQGTRLTVV.

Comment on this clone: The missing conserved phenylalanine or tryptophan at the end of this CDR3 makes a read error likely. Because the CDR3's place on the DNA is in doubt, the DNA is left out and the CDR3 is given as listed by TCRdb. The CDR3 here is CASTTVGGRVEI. V usage is TRBV7-2 and J usage is TRBJ1-2. Germline V gene data show CDR1 as SGHTA and CDR2 as FQGNSA. The CDR3 is 12 residues long, counting both termini.

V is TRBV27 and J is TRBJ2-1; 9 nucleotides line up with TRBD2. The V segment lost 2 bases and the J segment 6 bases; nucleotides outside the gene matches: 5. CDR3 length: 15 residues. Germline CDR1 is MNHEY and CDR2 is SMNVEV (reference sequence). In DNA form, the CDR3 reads TGTGCCAGCAGTTTAAGTAGCGGGAGTAGCAATGAGCAGTTCTTC. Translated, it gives CASSLSSGSSNEQFF.

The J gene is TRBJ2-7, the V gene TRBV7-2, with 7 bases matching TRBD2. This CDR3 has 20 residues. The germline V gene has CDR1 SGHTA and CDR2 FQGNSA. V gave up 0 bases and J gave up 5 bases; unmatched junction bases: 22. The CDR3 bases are TGTGCCAGCAGCTTAGCGTACGGGGGGACCGACCCGAGTTTTGTAAACGAGCAGTACTTC. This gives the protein CASSLAYGGTDPSFVNEQYF. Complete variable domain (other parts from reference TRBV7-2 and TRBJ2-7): GAGVSQSPSNKVTEKGKDVELRCDPISGHTALYWYRQSLGQGLEFLIYFQGNSAPDKSGLPSDRFSAERTGGSVSTLTIQRTQQEDSAVYLCASSLAYGGTDPSFVNEQYFGPGTRLTVT.

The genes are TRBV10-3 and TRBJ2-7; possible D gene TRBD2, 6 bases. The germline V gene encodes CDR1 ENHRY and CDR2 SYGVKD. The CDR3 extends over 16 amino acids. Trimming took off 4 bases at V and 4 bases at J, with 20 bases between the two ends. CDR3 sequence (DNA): TGTGCCATCAGTGGACTAGGGGCCAGCGGCCTATACGAGCAGTACTTC. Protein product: CAISGLGASGLYEQYF.

The DNA of the CDR3 is TGTGCCAGCAGTCCTGAGCCAACCCCAACGCCCCGTTATGGCTACACCTTC. This translates into CASSPEPTPTPRYGYTF. The chain carries TRBV28 and TRBJ1-2; unclear D gene. Trimming stripped 5 bases from V and 5 bases from J, with 24 bases between. The germline V gene encodes CDR1 MDHEN and CDR2 SYDVKM. The CDR3 has 17 amino acids.

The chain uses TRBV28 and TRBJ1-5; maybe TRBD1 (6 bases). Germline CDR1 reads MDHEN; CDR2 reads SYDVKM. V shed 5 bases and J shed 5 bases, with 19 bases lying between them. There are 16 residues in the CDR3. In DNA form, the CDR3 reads TGTGCCAGCAGTCCACTATTCAGGGGTAAGGATCAGCCCCAGCATTTT. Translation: CASSPLFRGKDQPQHF.

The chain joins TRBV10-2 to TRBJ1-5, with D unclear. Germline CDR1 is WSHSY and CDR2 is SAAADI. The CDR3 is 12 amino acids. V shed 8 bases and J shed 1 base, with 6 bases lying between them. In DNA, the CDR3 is TGCGCCAGCGGCTTAAGCAATCAGCCCCAGCATTTT. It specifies CASGLSNQPQHF.

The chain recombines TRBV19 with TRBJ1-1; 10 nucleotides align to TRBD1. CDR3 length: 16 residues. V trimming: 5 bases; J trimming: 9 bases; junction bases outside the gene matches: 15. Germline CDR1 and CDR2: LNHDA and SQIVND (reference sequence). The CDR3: CASSPSEGQGRIKAFF. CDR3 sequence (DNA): TGTGCCAGTAGTCCGAGCGAGGGACAGGGGCGGATTAAAGCTTTCTTT.

In DNA, the CDR3 is TGTGCCAGCAGTGGTAGGGAGAGCTCCTACAATGAGCAGTTCTTC. Protein sequence: CASSGRESSYNEQFF. V is TRBV25-1 and J is TRBJ2-1; tentatively, D is TRBD2 (5 bases). The germline V gene encodes CDR1 MGHDK and CDR2 SYGVNS. V dropped 4 bases and J dropped 0 bases, with 10 bases sitting between them. The CDR3 runs 15 residues.

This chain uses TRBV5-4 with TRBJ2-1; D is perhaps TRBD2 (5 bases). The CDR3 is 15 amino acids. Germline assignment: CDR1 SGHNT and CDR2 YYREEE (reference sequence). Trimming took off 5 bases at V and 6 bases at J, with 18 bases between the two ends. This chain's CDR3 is CASRLDLRAGNEQFF. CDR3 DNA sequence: TGTGCCAGCAGGCTTGATCTTCGGGCGGGCAATGAGCAGTTCTTC. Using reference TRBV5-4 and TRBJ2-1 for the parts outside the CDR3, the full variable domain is ETGVTQSPTHLIKTRGQQVTLRCSSQSGHNTVSWYQQALGQGPQFIFQYYREEENGRGNFPPRFSGLQFPNYSSELNVNALELDDSALYLCASRLDLRAGNEQFFGPGTRLTVL.

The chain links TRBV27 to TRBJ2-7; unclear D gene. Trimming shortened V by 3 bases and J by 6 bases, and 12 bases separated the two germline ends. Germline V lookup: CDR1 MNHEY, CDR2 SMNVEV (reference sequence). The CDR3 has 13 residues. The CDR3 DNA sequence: TGTGCCAGCAGTTTTATTGAACCTATCGAGCAGTACTTC. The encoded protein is CASSFIEPIEQYF.

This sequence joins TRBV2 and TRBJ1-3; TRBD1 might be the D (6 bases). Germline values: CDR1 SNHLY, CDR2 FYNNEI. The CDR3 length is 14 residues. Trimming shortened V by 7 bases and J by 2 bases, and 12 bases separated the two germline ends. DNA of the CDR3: TGTGCCAGCAAAGTACAGGGTCCTGGAAACACCATATATTTT. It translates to CASKVQGPGNTIYF. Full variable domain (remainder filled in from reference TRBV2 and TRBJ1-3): EPEVTQTPSHQVTQMGQEVILRCVPISNHLYFYWYRQILGQKVEFLVSFYNNEISEKSEIFDDQFSVERPDGSNFTLKIRSTKLEDSAMYFCASKVQGPGNTIYFGEGSWLTVV.

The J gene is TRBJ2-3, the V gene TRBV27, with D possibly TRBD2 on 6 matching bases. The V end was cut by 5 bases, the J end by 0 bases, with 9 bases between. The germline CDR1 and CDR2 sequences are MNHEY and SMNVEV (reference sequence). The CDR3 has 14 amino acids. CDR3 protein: CASSRRDSTDTQYF. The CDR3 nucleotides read TGTGCCAGCAGTCGGAGGGATAGCACAGATACGCAGTATTTT.

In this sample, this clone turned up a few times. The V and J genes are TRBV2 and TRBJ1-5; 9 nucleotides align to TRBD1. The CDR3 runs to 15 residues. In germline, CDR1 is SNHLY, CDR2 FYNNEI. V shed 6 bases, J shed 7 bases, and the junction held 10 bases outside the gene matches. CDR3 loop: CASSDRQGGNQPQHF. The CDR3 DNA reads TGTGCCAGCAGCGACAGACAGGGGGGAAACCAGCCCCAGCATTTT.

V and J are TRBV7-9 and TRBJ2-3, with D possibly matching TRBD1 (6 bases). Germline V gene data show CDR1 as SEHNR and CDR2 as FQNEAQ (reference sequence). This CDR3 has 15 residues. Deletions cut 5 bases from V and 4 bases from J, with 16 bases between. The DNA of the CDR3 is TGTGCCAGCAGCATCCTGACAGGCCTCGCAGATACGCAGTATTTT. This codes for CASSILTGLADTQYF.

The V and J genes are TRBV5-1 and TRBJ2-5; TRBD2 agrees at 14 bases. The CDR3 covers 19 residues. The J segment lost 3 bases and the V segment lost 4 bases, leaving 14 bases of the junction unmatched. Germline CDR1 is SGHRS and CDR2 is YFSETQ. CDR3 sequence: CASSPYGLAGGQIEETQYF. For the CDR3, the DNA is TGCGCCAGCAGCCCTTACGGACTAGCGGGAGGACAGATCGAAGAGACCCAGTACTTC.